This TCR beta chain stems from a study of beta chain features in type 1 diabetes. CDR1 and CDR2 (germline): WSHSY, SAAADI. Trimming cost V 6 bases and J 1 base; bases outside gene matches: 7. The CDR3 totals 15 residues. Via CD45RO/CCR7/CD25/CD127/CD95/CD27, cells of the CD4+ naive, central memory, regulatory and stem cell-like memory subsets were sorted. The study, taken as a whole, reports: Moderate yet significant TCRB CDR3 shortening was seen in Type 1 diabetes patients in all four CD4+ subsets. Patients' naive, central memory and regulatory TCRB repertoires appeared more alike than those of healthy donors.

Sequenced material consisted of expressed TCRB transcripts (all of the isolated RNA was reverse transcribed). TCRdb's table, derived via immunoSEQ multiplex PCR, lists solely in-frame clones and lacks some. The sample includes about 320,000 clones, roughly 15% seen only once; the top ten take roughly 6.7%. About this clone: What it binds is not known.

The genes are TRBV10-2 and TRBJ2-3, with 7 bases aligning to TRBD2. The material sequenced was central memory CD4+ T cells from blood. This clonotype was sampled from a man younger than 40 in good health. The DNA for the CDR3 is TGCGCCAGCAGAGATAGCGGGTCAGGCACAGATACGCAGTATTTT. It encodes CASRDSGSGTDTQYF.